What follows describes a single TCR beta chain. Its antigen is not known. This entry is derived from a study of T cell responses to AZD1222 COVID-19 vaccine. Notes on the study in general: Females outnumbered males among donors, who were mostly white British; clonal diversity was possibly underestimated. Only a handful of AZD1222 recipients, more than five in all, had baseline seropositivity.

Clones were read by immunoSEQ multiplex PCR, and TCRdb kept only the in-frame ones, dropping some. The sample has around 130,000 clones, about 90% seen once. V was cut by 4 bases and J by 5 bases, with 14 bases left in between. This CDR3 is built from 14 residues. Germline-derived CDR1 and CDR2 are MDHEN and SYDVKM. This TCR came from an adult in good health. Source: peripheral blood, taken on day 0 of AZD1222 vaccination. This chain uses TRBV28 with TRBJ1-2; D unresolved. The CDR3 region has the DNA TGTGCCAGCAGTTGGGGTCTCCGTTATTATGGCTACACCTTC. Translation: CASSWGLRYYGYTF.